This T cell receptor (beta chain) was identified during a study of T cells after yellow fever vaccination. Germline CDR1 reads MNHEY; CDR2 reads SVGAGI. This CDR3 has 15 residues. The V end lost 2 bases, the J end lost 9 bases, and 17 bases lay between the germline ends. In making TCR cDNA, 5'RACE template switching added a universal primer site and UMIs to it. MiXCR, run by TCRdb on the 5' RACE reads, gives a single entry per CDR3 protein. The sample contains 300,000 or so distinct CDR3 sequences, 7% to 9% of which appear only once. The material sequenced was PBMCs, taken more than 40 days after the first yellow fever vaccination. The chain carries TRBV6-5 and TRBJ2-1; perhaps TRBD2 as D (5 bases). The receptor was derived from a man aged 18 to 29 who received the YFV17D yellow fever vaccine. The CDR3 DNA sequence: TGTGCCAGCAGTTACGACCTGGGGAGATCCGGTGAGCAGTTCTTC. Encoded protein: CASSYDLGRSGEQFF.